One and the same sample provided the 8 T cell receptor beta chains below, sequenced in a study of cytomegalovirus exposure and HLA in healthy donors. TCRdb keeps only in-frame clones here, not all; method: immunoSEQ multiplex PCR. Of 300,000 to 400,000 clones listed, roughly 88% are singletons. Specimen: PBMCs. The receptors were gathered from a young woman in good health and CMV-seronegative.

The chain carries TRBV14 and TRBJ2-1; tentatively, D is TRBD1 (6 bases). V was pared by 4 bases and J by 7 bases, with 17 bases between. The germline V gene encodes CDR1 SGHDN and CDR2 FVKESK. This CDR3 has 15 amino acids. The DNA of the CDR3 is TGTGCCAGCAGCCCAATCCTACAGGGCCGGAATGAGCAGTTCTTC. Amino acid sequence: CASSPILQGRNEQFF.

This chain joins TRBV9 and TRBJ1-3, with 8 bases that match TRBD1. V shed 3 bases and J 3 bases; nucleotides not matched to a gene: 5. In germline, CDR1 is SGDLS, CDR2 YYNGEE. The CDR3 spans 15 residues. This CDR3 reads CASSARDRSGNTIYF. The CDR3 region has the DNA TGTGCCAGCAGCGCCCGGGACAGGAGTGGAAACACCATATATTTT.

The chain combines TRBV29-1 with TRBJ2-1, with TRBD2 matching 11 bases. This CDR3 contains 14 residues. The V segment lost 1 base and the J segment 6 bases; nucleotides outside the gene matches: 2. Looked up from germline, CDR1 is SQVTM and CDR2 is ANQGSEA. CDR3 nucleotides: TGCAGCGTTGAAGGACTAGCGGGAAGCAATGAGCAGTTCTTC. Its translation: CSVEGLAGSNEQFF.

The J gene is TRBJ2-3, the V gene TRBV2; possibly TRBD1 for D (5 bases). CDR3 length equals 12 residues. CDR1 is SNHLY and CDR2 is FYNNEI in the germline V gene. V was pared by 1 base and J by 6 bases, with 5 bases between. CDR3 protein: CASSEEGDTQYF. DNA for the CDR3: TGTGCCAGCAGTGAAGAGGGGGATACGCAGTATTTT. The variable domain in full, with the rest retrieved from reference TRBV2 and TRBJ2-3, is EPEVTQTPSHQVTQMGQEVILRCVPISNHLYFYWYRQILGQKVEFLVSFYNNEISEKSEIFDDQFSVERPDGSNFTLKIRSTKLEDSAMYFCASSEEGDTQYFGPGTRLTVL.

The chain combines TRBV6-5 with TRBJ1-1, with TRBD1 identical over 8 bases. Germline CDR1 and CDR2: MNHEY and SVGAGI. With V trimmed by 4 bases and J by 1 base, 8 bases remained unmatched. This CDR3 comprises 16 residues. In DNA form, the CDR3 reads TGTGCCAGCAGTTCCCGACAGGGGAAGGGGAACACTGAAGCTTTCTTT. This sequence encodes CASSSRQGKGNTEAFF.

CDR3 nucleotide sequence: TGTGCCAGCCGCCGGGACAGGGGGACAGATACGCAGTATTTT. Its protein is CASRRDRGTDTQYF. The V call is TRBV5-4, the J call TRBJ2-3; 11 nucleotides agree with TRBD1. The ends lost 7 bases at V and 3 bases at J; junction bases unmatched: 4. Germline-derived CDR1 and CDR2 are SGHNT and YYREEE (reference sequence). This CDR3 has 14 residues.

This chain links TRBV2 with TRBJ2-3, with a weak D call TRBD2 (6 bases). Germline V gives CDR1 SNHLY, CDR2 FYNNEI. The CDR3 is made up of 14 amino acids. Trimming left V 6 bases short and J 4 bases short, with 14 bases between. The chain's CDR3 is CASRTPGVPDTQYF. CDR3 nucleotides: TGTGCCAGCAGGACCCCGGGGGTTCCAGATACGCAGTATTTT.

This clone was seen a single time. The rearrangement joins TRBV28 to TRBJ2-5, with 7 positions matching TRBD2. Looked up from germline, CDR1 is MDHEN and CDR2 is SYDVKM. V lost 4 bases and J lost 1; bases outside the gene matches: 6. The CDR3 totals 15 residues. The CDR3 is CASSSPGGGQETQYF. The DNA of the CDR3 is TGTGCCAGCAGTTCCCCGGGAGGCGGCCAAGAGACCCAGTACTTC.